This TCR beta chain was found in a study of CD8 T cells in ankylosing spondylitis (dated by TCRdb to about 2017). For context, the study as a whole: The study set out to find disease-linked TCR variants by profiling T cell receptor beta repertoires in ankylosing spondylitis patients and healthy donors. The full study cohort was made up of 25 ankylosing spondylitis patients and approximately 100 healthy donors. Peripheral blood was sampled, and synovial fluid was additionally collected from ankylosing spondylitis patients. The paper's findings and limits, for the study overall: Some of the motif variants had been reported before in the synovial fluid and blood of reactive arthritis patients, a finding that suggests common disease-initiation mechanisms. Significant enrichment of the disease-linked clones was reported in matched synovial fluid samples from ankylosing spondylitis patients. A TCR beta motif made up of several highly homologous amino acid variants appeared to be characteristic of blood from ankylosing spondylitis patients. The disease-linked clones had a CD8+ phenotype and were found at relatively low frequencies in peripheral blood.

With regard to this clonotype: Its specific antigen is unknown. Base qualities are not recorded, but no much larger clone differs from it by a single base.

V has 4 bases trimmed and J has 5 bases trimmed; junction bases matching no gene number 6. The germline V gene (reference sequence) sets CDR1 to SGHAT and CDR2 to FQDESV. The CDR3 contains 14 residues, cysteine and phenylalanine counted. The only DNA kept is the CDR3, 42 bases in frame from the first base. The instrument given in TCRdb is Illumina HiSeq 2500. TCR beta libraries were prepared by quantitative 5'-RACE with molecular barcodes. The study's own analysis went as follows. A new computational method based on a probabilistic model of VDJ rearrangement was used to identify disease-linked TCR variants. TCRdb's own reprocessing of the public reads used fastp at Q25 and MiXCR and kept productive beta chains. Each CDR3 protein gets just one entry, which takes the most common genes and DNA from the rows behind it. The V and J calls reflect TCRdb's pipeline rather than the authors' work. The sample table records 150,000 to 250,000 distinct CDR3 sequences; roughly 13% of these occur just once. The top ten clones comprise about 17% of the sample.

This receptor was obtained from a male donor with ankylosing spondylitis or in good health (not recorded which). The sequenced sample was blood, either unsorted or a sorted T cell fraction (not recorded which). This chain is built from TRBV11-1 and TRBJ2-7, and TRBD1 aligns with 9 junction nucleotides. The sequence in DNA is TGTGCCAGCAGCTCCTACAGGACAGGGGACGAGCAGTACTTC. Its protein reads: CASSSYRTGDEQYF.